These 14 T cell receptor beta chains were all obtained from the same sample, sequenced in a study of CD8 T cells in ankylosing spondylitis. Each CDR3 protein gets one entry after TCRdb re-called the 5' RACE reads with MiXCR. The table lists some 130,000 distinct CDR3 sequences, around 7.9% of them singletons. Material: blood, either unsorted or a sorted T cell fraction (not recorded which). The receptors derive from a female donor with ankylosing spondylitis or in good health (not recorded which).

Ten or more counts support this clonotype. The genes are TRBV15 and TRBJ1-5; D call uncertain. The germline V gene encodes CDR1 LNHNV and CDR2 YYDKDF (reference sequence). The V end lost 1 base, the J end lost 7 bases, and 11 bases lay between the germline ends. This CDR3 has 14 amino acids. As DNA, the CDR3 is TGTGCCACCAGCAGAGTTGGAGGGAACCAGCCCCAGCATTTT. It is translated as CATSRVGGNQPQHF.

This clonotype has at least ten counts. This chain connects TRBV6-2 or TRBV6-3 to TRBJ1-2; 8 bases are a match to TRBD1. There are 15 residues in the CDR3. Looked up from germline, CDR1 is MNHEY and CDR2 is SVGEGT. V dropped 5 bases and J dropped 3; count of bases not matched to a gene: 8. The CDR3, as DNA: TGTGCCAGCAGTCCAGGGGGCGACCGCGACTATGGCTACACCTTC. This translates into CASSPGGDRDYGYTF.

The V call is TRBV7-9, the J call TRBJ2-2; possibly TRBD2 for D (7 bases). There are 17 residues in the CDR3. Trimming took 6 bases from V and 1 from J, leaving 18 bases between them. Germline V lookup: CDR1 SEHNR, CDR2 FQNEAQ (reference sequence). CDR3: CASSPTSGGQNTGELFF. The CDR3 DNA reads as TGTGCCAGCAGTCCAACGTCCGGGGGGCAGAACACCGGGGAGCTGTTTTTT. Combining the CDR3 with reference TRBV7-9 and TRBJ2-2 gives the whole variable domain DTGVSQNPRHKITKRGQNVTFRCDPISEHNRLYWYRQTLGQGPEFLTYFQNEAQLEKSRLLSDRFSAERPKGSFSTLEIQRTEQGDSAMYLCASSPTSGGQNTGELFFGEGSRLTVL.

The sample holds many counts of this clonotype. V gene TRBV29-1 combines with J gene TRBJ2-1; D is possibly TRBD1 or TRBD2 (5 bases each). The CDR3 totals 13 residues. Per the germline V gene, CDR1 is SQVTM and CDR2 is ANQGSEA. V lost 3 bases and J lost 6, with 12 bases in between. CDR3 residues: CSVEGVRLNEQFF. The CDR3 nucleotides are TGCAGCGTTGAGGGGGTCCGTCTCAATGAGCAGTTCTTC.

This clonotype appeared a few times. The chain employs TRBV10-3 and TRBJ2-1, with a tentative D call TRBD1 (6 bases). In germline, CDR1 is ENHRY, CDR2 SYGVKD. The V end lost 0 bases, the J end lost 2 bases, and 17 bases lay between the germline ends. The CDR3 is made up of 18 amino acids. Written as DNA, the CDR3 is TGTGCCATCAGTGAGTCCCCAGAGGACAGTGGGGCCTACAATGAGCAGTTCTTC. Translated: CAISESPEDSGAYNEQFF.

This clonotype was seen ten or more times. The chain carries TRBV4-3 and TRBJ1-4; D is unclear. This CDR3 is 16 amino acids long. Germline assignment: CDR1 LGHNA and CDR2 YSLEER. V was trimmed by 0 bases and J by 4 bases, leaving 12 bases between them. The CDR3 sequence: CASSQDPVGINEKLFF. The CDR3 bases are TGCGCCAGCAGCCAAGATCCTGTCGGCATTAATGAAAAACTGTTTTTT.

This clonotype was found many times. V usage is TRBV7-9 and J usage is TRBJ1-2; a weak D match, TRBD1 (5 bases). The CDR3 runs to 17 residues. CDR1 and CDR2 from the germline V gene are SEHNR and FQNEAQ (reference sequence). V dropped 1 base and J dropped 0 bases, with 15 bases sitting between them. The CDR3 bases are TGTGCCAGCAGCTTAGTTCGACAGCTAATCCCTAACTATGGCTACACCTTC. Residues: CASSLVRQLIPNYGYTF.

There are many counts of this clonotype. V usage is TRBV5-1 and J usage is TRBJ2-5, with 8 bases fitting TRBD1. The CDR3 covers 17 residues. Germline-derived CDR1 and CDR2 are SGHRS and YFSETQ. The junction had 13 bases not matched to a gene; V was cut back by 2 bases and J by 4 bases. The CDR3 loop reads CASSLHWTGSVGETQYF. The CDR3 DNA is TGCGCCAGCAGCTTACACTGGACAGGGTCGGTCGGAGAGACCCAGTACTTC.

This clonotype was seen repeatedly, ten times or more. The rearrangement links TRBV12-3 or TRBV12-4 to TRBJ1-1; D is unresolved. The CDR3 runs to 13 residues. The ends were cut back, 5 bases at V and 5 bases at J, with 12 bases in the middle. The CDR3 nucleotides read TGTGCCAGCAGTATCGGGGAGGTGACTGAAGCTTTCTTT. This translates into CASSIGEVTEAFF.

This clonotype was recorded many times. The rearrangement uses TRBV7-2 and TRBJ1-1; D gene unclear. The germline V gene encodes CDR1 SGHTA and CDR2 FQGNSA. The V end lost 3 bases, the J end lost 3 bases, and 11 bases lay between the germline ends. This CDR3 spans 14 amino acids. The CDR3 protein is CASSFKVRDTEAFF. CDR3 DNA: TGTGCCAGCAGCTTTAAGGTGCGGGACACTGAAGCTTTCTTT. The variable domain in full, with the rest retrieved from reference TRBV7-2 and TRBJ1-1, is GAGVSQSPSNKVTEKGKDVELRCDPISGHTALYWYRQSLGQGLEFLIYFQGNSAPDKSGLPSDRFSAERTGGSVSTLTIQRTQQEDSAVYLCASSFKVRDTEAFFGQGTRLTVV.

This clonotype came up many times. The V gene is TRBV28, the J gene TRBJ1-3; possibly TRBD1 for D (6 bases). V was pared by 4 bases and J by 0 bases, with 16 bases between. Looked up from germline, CDR1 is MDHEN and CDR2 is SYDVKM. The length of the CDR3 is 17 residues. The CDR3 nucleotides read TGTGCCAGCAGTTCCCCCGGGACACCCCTCTCTGGAAACACCATATATTTT. Amino acid sequence: CASSSPGTPLSGNTIYF.

This clonotype was observed at least ten times. This chain joins TRBV5-5 and TRBJ1-1; D is undetermined. Germline V gives CDR1 SGHKS, CDR2 YYEKEE (reference sequence). Trimming removed 0 bases at V and 7 bases at J, with 16 bases between. CDR3 length: 15 residues. DNA of the CDR3: TGTGCCAGCAGCTTGGACATGGGGAACGAGAGTGAAGCTTTCTTT. Translated, it gives CASSLDMGNESEAFF.

This clonotype showed up many times. The rearrangement links TRBV5-1 to TRBJ2-1, with 7 bases that match TRBD2. The CDR3 contains 15 residues. V gave up 2 bases and J gave up 5 bases; unmatched junction bases: 7. From germline, CDR1 is SGHRS and CDR2 YFSETQ. As DNA, the CDR3 is TGCGCCAGCAGCTTTGGGTTAGCGGGTGACAATGAGCAGTTCTTC. It encodes CASSFGLAGDNEQFF.

The sample holds many counts of this clonotype. This chain connects TRBV12-3 or TRBV12-4 to TRBJ2-5; no reliable D call. The length of the CDR3 is 13 residues. V was shortened by 2 bases and J by 4 bases, with 8 bases between the two germline ends. CDR3 bases: TGTGCCAGCAGTTTAATCTTGAGAGAGACCCAGTACTTC. The encoded protein is CASSLILRETQYF.